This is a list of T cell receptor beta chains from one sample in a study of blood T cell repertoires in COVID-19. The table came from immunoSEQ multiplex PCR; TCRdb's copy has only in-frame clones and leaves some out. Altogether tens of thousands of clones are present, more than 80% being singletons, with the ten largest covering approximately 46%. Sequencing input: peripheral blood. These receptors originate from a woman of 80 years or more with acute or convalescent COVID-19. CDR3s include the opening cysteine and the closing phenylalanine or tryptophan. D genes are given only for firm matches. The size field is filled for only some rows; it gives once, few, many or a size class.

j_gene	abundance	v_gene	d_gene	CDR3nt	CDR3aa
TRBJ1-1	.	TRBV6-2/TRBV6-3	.	TGTGCCAGCAGTGACAGCAGCACTGAAGCTTTCTTT	CASSDSSTEAFF
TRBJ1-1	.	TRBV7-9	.	TGTGCCAGCAGCCTACTTCTCCAGAACACTGAAGCTTTCTTT	CASSLLLQNTEAFF
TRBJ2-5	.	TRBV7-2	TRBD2	TGTGCCAGCAGCTTGGATAGACTAGCGGGACAAGAGACCCAGTACTTC	CASSLDRLAGQETQYF
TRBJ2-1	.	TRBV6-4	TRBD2	TGTGCCAGCAGCCGGACTAGCGGGGGGAGCTCCTACAATGAGCAGTTCTTC	CASSRTSGGSSYNEQFF
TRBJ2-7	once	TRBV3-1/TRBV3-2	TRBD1	TGTGCCAGCAGCCGACGGGGGACAGGATTGGTGCAGTACTTC	CASSRRGTGLVQYF
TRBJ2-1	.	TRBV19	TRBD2	TGTGCCAGTAGTAGAGCGGGGGGCCATTATTATGAGCAGTTCTTC	CASSRAGGHYYEQFF
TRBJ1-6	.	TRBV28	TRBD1	TGTGCCAGCACCCGGGGACAGGACAATTCACCCCTCCACTTT	CASTRGQDNSPLHF
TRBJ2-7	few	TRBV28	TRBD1	TGTGCCAGCAGTCACCGGGACAGGGCCCCCTACGAGCAGTACTTC	CASSHRDRAPYEQYF
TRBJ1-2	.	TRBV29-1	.	TGCAGCGTTGAAGATTGGTCAGGCCCGCATGGCTACACCTTC	CSVEDWSGPHGYTF
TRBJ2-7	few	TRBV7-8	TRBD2	TGTGCCAGCAGATCCGGGACTAGAACACAGGAGCAGTACTTC	CASRSGTRTQEQYF
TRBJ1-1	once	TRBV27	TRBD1	TGTGCCAGCAGTCCCCGACAGGGGGCCTTGAACGCTGAAGCTTTCTTT	CASSPRQGALNAEAFF
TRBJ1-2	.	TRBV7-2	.	TGTGCCAGCAGCTTTCCAGGGTACTATGGCTACACCTTC	CASSFPGYYGYTF
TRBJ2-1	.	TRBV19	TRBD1	TGTGCCAGTAGCCCGGACAGGTACTACAATGAGCAGTTCTTC	CASSPDRYYNEQFF
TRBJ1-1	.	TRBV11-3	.	TGTGCCAGCAGCTTTGACAGCGCGGGGACTGAAGCTTTCTTT	CASSFDSAGTEAFF
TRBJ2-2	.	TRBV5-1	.	TGCGCCAGCAGCGTTGCGTCAGCGGGGAACACCGGGGAGCTGTTTTTT	CASSVASAGNTGELFF
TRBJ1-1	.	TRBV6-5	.	TGTGCCAGCAGTTGGTCTTCACAGGGTGTGTCGGCTTTCTTT	CASSWSSQGVSAFF
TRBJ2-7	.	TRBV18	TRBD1	TGTGCCAGCTCACTCGGGACAGGATCCTACGAGCAGTACTTC	CASSLGTGSYEQYF
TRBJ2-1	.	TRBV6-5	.	TGTGCCAGCGCAAGACAGAGCTCCTACAATGAGCAGTTCTTC	CASARQSSYNEQFF